There are many counts of the clone carrying this TCR beta chain. The authors amplified TCR beta CDR3 regions from RNA transcripts. RT-PCR in the first round used HTBI primers; a second-round multiplex PCR followed. Each CDR3 protein gets one entry after TCRdb re-called the multiplex PCR reads with MiXCR. The sample carries about 620,000 distinct CDR3 sequences, around a fifth recorded once. The data were taken from a study of Graves' ophthalmopathy and Graves' hyperthyroidism. The CDR3 totals 13 residues. V was pared by 9 bases and J by 7 bases, with 9 bases of the junction left unmatched. The germline CDR1 and CDR2 sequences are MNHEY and SVGEGT.

Sequencing was carried out using peripheral blood. This sequence joins TRBV6-2 or TRBV6-3 and TRBJ1-5; TRBD1 aligns across 7 bases. This TCR was recovered from a woman between 18 and 30 years old with stable Graves' hyperthyroidism. Some clones in this sample may be carry-over from other donors' samples. CDR3 sequence (DNA): TGTGCCAGTCCGACAGGGTACGAGCAGCCCCAGCATTTT. Translation gives CASPTGYEQPQHF.